These 14 T cell receptor beta chains share one sample of origin, sequenced in a study of cytomegalovirus exposure and HLA in healthy donors. The PCR made use of 60 Vbeta and 13 Jbeta primers. Clones were sequenced by immunoSEQ multiplex PCR, and TCRdb holds only the in-frame ones, with some missing. This sample yields about 130,000 clones, of which around four fifths are seen a single time; approximately 2.1% belongs to the top ten. Source material: PBMCs. The receptors originated from a woman between 40 and 55 years old in good health and CMV-seropositive.

The rearrangement joins TRBV4-1 to TRBJ2-1, with TRBD2 matching 12 bases. Germline loops: CDR1 MGHRA, CDR2 YSYEKL. The CDR3 contains 17 residues. V lost 4 bases, J lost 0 bases, and 4 bases stayed unmatched. CDR3 in DNA: TGCGCCAGCAGCCCCGGACTAGCGGGGACCTCCTACAATGAGCAGTTCTTC. Translating it yields CASSPGLAGTSYNEQFF.

This clone has only one observation. The CDR3 loop is CASSVGDLLSGYEQYF. DNA for the CDR3: TGTGCCAGCAGTGTAGGCGACTTACTTAGCGGCTACGAGCAGTACTTC. V gene TRBV2 combines with J gene TRBJ2-7; a weak D match, TRBD2 (6 bases). V lost 4 bases and J lost 3, with 19 bases in between. Germline-derived CDR1 and CDR2 are SNHLY and FYNNEI. This CDR3 is built from 16 residues.

V gene TRBV5-1 combines with J gene TRBJ1-6, with no clear D. V shed 0 bases and J shed 5 bases, with 9 bases lying between them. This CDR3 has 15 residues. The germline CDR1 and CDR2 sequences are SGHRS and YFSETQ. DNA of the CDR3: TGCGCCAGCAGCTTGGGCGCCCGGGATAATTCACCCCTCCACTTT. Translating it yields CASSLGARDNSPLHF.

This clone was observed a few times. The genes are TRBV6-4 and TRBJ1-2; 7 bases are shared with TRBD1. Germline values: CDR1 MRHNA, CDR2 SNTAGT. With V trimmed by 5 bases and J by 7 bases, 7 bases remained unmatched. This CDR3 is built from 13 residues. CDR3 protein: CASSQTGYSGYTF. CDR3 nucleotide sequence: TGTGCCAGCAGTCAGACAGGGTACTCTGGCTACACCTTC.

The genes are TRBV28 and TRBJ1-1; 7 bases are shared with TRBD1. Trimming removed 6 bases from V and 0 bases from J; junction bases left unmatched: 13. Germline CDR1 MDHEN, CDR2 SYDVKM. The length of the CDR3 is 17 residues. The DNA for the CDR3 is TGTGCCAGCAGCCTCCTTACTGGGACAGCCTTGAACACTGAAGCTTTCTTT. Its protein product is CASSLLTGTALNTEAFF. Based on the CDR3 plus reference TRBV28 and TRBJ1-1, the full variable domain is DVKVTQSSRYLVKRTGEKVFLECVQDMDHENMFWYRQDPGLGLRLIYFSYDVKMKEKGDIPEGYSVSREKKERFSLILESASTNQTSMYLCASSLLTGTALNTEAFFGQGTRLTVV.

This sequence joins TRBV10-2 and TRBJ1-5, with D hard to call. CDR1 WSHSY and CDR2 SAAADI come from the germline V gene. V lost 5 bases to trimming and J lost 6 bases, with 14 bases between them. This CDR3 contains 14 residues. The DNA for the CDR3 is TGCGCCAGCAGTTCCGCGGGGTACGGTCAGCCCCAGCATTTT. Encoded protein: CASSSAGYGQPQHF.

The rearrangement uses TRBV11-2 and TRBJ2-7; TRBD1 aligns across 8 bases. CDR1 is SGHAT and CDR2 is FQNNGV in the germline V gene. The J segment lost 2 bases and the V segment lost 3 bases, leaving 3 bases of the junction unmatched. The CDR3 consists of 14 residues. The CDR3 DNA reads TGTGCCAGCAGCTTTGGACAGGGCCCCTACGAGCAGTACTTC. This translates into CASSFGQGPYEQYF.

The chain employs TRBV6-5 and TRBJ1-1; 7 nucleotides align to TRBD1. The CDR3 is 14 residues long. Germline V CDR1 and CDR2: MNHEY, SVGAGI. V was clipped by 5 bases and J by 0 bases; unmatched bases: 3. This CDR3 is CASSRQGLNTEAFF. CDR3 in DNA: TGTGCCAGCAGTAGACAGGGCTTGAACACTGAAGCTTTCTTT.

The chain joins TRBV5-1 to TRBJ1-1; D gene uncertain. Trimming pared 3 bases from V and 6 bases from J, leaving 12 bases between. Per the germline V gene, CDR1 is SGHRS and CDR2 is YFSETQ. The CDR3 is 13 amino acids. The CDR3 sequence: CASSSHSGAEAFF. In DNA form, the CDR3 reads TGCGCCAGCAGCTCCCACAGCGGAGCTGAAGCTTTCTTT.

J is TRBJ1-1 and V is TRBV27, with 7 bases fitting TRBD1. There are 16 residues in the CDR3. CDR1 is MNHEY, CDR2 SMNVEV, per germline (reference sequence). The junction had 11 bases not matched to a gene; V was cut back by 6 bases and J by 1 base. The CDR3 coding sequence is TGTGCCAGCAGGTTCAGTGCCGGGACAGAGAACACTGAAGCTTTCTTT. Its protein is CASRFSAGTENTEAFF.

This clone appeared once. The CDR3 DNA reads TGTGCCAGCTCACCGGTACTAGCGGAGTACAATGAGCAGTTCTTC. Protein product: CASSPVLAEYNEQFF. The V and J genes are TRBV18 and TRBJ2-1; TRBD2 agrees at 8 bases. Trimming at V came to 3 bases and at J to 4 bases, leaving 5 bases not matched to a gene. The CDR3 has 15 amino acids. Germline V CDR1 and CDR2: KGHSH, LQKENI.

V and J are TRBV30 and TRBJ1-3, with D tentatively TRBD1 (5 bases). The germline CDR1 and CDR2 sequences are GTSNPN and SVGIG (reference sequence). This CDR3 region has 12 residues. Trimming stripped 3 bases from V and 7 bases from J, with 10 bases between. CDR3 sequence: CAWRADSNTIYF. DNA for the CDR3: TGTGCCTGGAGGGCTGACAGCAACACCATATATTTT.

The chain combines TRBV7-8 with TRBJ2-4; D might be TRBD1 (5 bases). Trimming stripped 3 bases from V and 4 bases from J, with 7 bases between. The CDR3 consists of 13 residues. CDR1 is SGHVS, CDR2 FQNEAQ, per germline. DNA for the CDR3: TGTGCCAGCAGCTTGGGGCCTAAAAACATTCAGTACTTC. This codes for CASSLGPKNIQYF.

CDR3: CASSLRGTSGGTRTDTQYF. The CDR3 region has the DNA TGTGCCAGCAGCTTGAGAGGGACTAGCGGGGGTACACGCACAGATACGCAGTATTTT. J is TRBJ2-3 and V is TRBV7-2; 14 bases map to TRBD2. V was clipped by 3 bases and J by 1 base; unmatched bases: 9. This CDR3 region has 19 residues. CDR1 is SGHTA, CDR2 FQGNSA, per germline.